This T cell receptor beta chain was observed in a study of blood T cell repertoires in COVID-19. At the level of the study: The samples span acute and convalescent COVID-19 from the United States, Italy and Spain.

Assay: immunoSEQ multiplex PCR; the TCRdb copy retains only in-frame clones and omits some. The sample carries fewer than 300,000 clones, 70% to 90% recorded once. Germline CDR1 is SNHLY and CDR2 is FYNNEI. Trimming removed 1 base from V and 7 bases from J, with 10 bases in between. The CDR3 loop spans 14 amino acids. V gene TRBV2 combines with J gene TRBJ1-4, with D possibly matching TRBD1 (5 bases). Sequenced: peripheral blood. The TCR comes from a man aged 45 to 65 with COVID-19, enrolled during active disease. The CDR3 region is CASSEGTRGEKLFF. The CDR3 DNA reads as TGTGCCAGCAGTGAAGGGACACGAGGTGAAAAACTGTTTTTT.